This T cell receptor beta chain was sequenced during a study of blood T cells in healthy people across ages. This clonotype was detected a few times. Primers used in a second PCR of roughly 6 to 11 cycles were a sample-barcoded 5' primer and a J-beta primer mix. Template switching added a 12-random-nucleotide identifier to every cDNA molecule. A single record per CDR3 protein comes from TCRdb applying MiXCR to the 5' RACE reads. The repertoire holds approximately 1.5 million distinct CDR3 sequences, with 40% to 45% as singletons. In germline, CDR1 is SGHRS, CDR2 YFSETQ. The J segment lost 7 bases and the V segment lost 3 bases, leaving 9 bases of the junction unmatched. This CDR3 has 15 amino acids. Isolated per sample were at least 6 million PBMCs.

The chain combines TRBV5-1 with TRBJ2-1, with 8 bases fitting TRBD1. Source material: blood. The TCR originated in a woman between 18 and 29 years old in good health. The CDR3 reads CASSSGQGIQNEQFF. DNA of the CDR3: TGCGCCAGCAGCTCCGGACAGGGAATACAGAATGAGCAGTTCTTC.